One and the same sample provided the 20 T cell receptor beta chains below, sequenced in a study of circulating and synovial CD4+ cells in juvenile arthritis. Some clones are missing from TCRdb's copy, which holds only in-frame ones; the method was immunoSEQ multiplex PCR. Of tens of thousands of clones listed, approximately 96% are singletons. Sequencing used CD4+ T cells from blood. These TCRs come from a human donor with juvenile idiopathic arthritis.

The V gene is TRBV2, the J gene TRBJ1-2; D gene unclear. The CDR3 length is 13 residues. Trimming stripped 1 base from V and 6 bases from J, with 9 bases between. From germline, CDR1 is SNHLY and CDR2 FYNNEI. CDR3 region: CASSEGAQNGYTF. The CDR3 DNA reads as TGTGCCAGCAGTGAAGGGGCGCAGAATGGCTACACCTTC.

V gene TRBV5-4 combines with J gene TRBJ2-7; perhaps TRBD1 as D (5 bases). V lost 7 bases and J lost 5, with 22 bases in between. CDR3 length equals 15 residues. The germline V gene has CDR1 SGHNT and CDR2 YYREEE (reference sequence). CDR3 protein: CASFSLGQGVDEQYF. Written as DNA, the CDR3 is TGTGCCAGCTTCAGCTTGGGTCAGGGTGTGGACGAGCAGTACTTC.

V usage is TRBV19 and J usage is TRBJ1-2; possibly TRBD1 for D (6 bases). V was trimmed by 6 bases and J by 8 bases, leaving 13 bases between them. The CDR3 contains 12 residues. Germline V CDR1 and CDR2: LNHDA, SQIVND (reference sequence). The CDR3 sequence is CASRQGFTGYTF. CDR3 DNA: TGTGCCAGTAGGCAGGGGTTCACAGGCTACACCTTC.

This chain links TRBV10-3 with TRBJ2-7; no clear D. This CDR3 region has 13 residues. Germline loops: CDR1 ENHRY, CDR2 SYGVKD. Trimming took off 4 bases at V and 2 bases at J, with 9 bases between the two ends. For the CDR3, the DNA is TGTGCCATCAGTGGTAACGGTGCCTACGAGCAGTACTTC. Amino acids: CAISGNGAYEQYF.

This clone turned up a few times. The chain recombines TRBV19 with TRBJ1-2, with D perhaps matching TRBD1 (5 bases). V shed 4 bases and J shed 5 bases, with 14 bases lying between them. The germline gives CDR1 LNHDA, CDR2 SQIVND (reference sequence). This CDR3 comprises 14 residues. For the CDR3, the DNA is TGTGCCAGTAGTAAAGGGGCGCCCCTATATGGCTACACCTTC. Protein sequence: CASSKGAPLYGYTF.

The chain joins TRBV29-1 to TRBJ1-2, with 9 bases that match TRBD1. This CDR3 has 17 amino acids. Germline V CDR1 and CDR2: SQVTM, ANQGSEA. The V segment lost 3 bases and the J segment 2 bases; nucleotides outside the gene matches: 13. Here the CDR3 DNA reads TGCAGCGTTGATGGGTACAGGGGGCTCACGAGAAACTATGGCTACACCTTC. Its protein is CSVDGYRGLTRNYGYTF.

The genes are TRBV2 and TRBJ2-5, with 9 bases fitting TRBD2. V dropped 5 bases and J dropped 5; count of bases not matched to a gene: 6. The CDR3 is 14 amino acids. Germline assignment: CDR1 SNHLY and CDR2 FYNNEI. CDR3 protein: CASSFAAGGETQYF. CDR3 nucleotides: TGTGCCAGCAGTTTTGCAGCGGGGGGTGAGACCCAGTACTTC.

This clone showed up just a few times. V and J are TRBV30 and TRBJ2-7, with 10 bases that match TRBD2. The CDR3 totals 14 residues. After removal of 4 bases from V and 2 bases from J, the junction contained 5 bases not matched to a gene. Per the germline V gene, CDR1 is GTSNPN and CDR2 is SVGIG (reference sequence). CDR3 loop: CAWTPSGGAYEQYF. The DNA of the CDR3 is TGTGCCTGGACCCCTAGCGGGGGAGCCTACGAGCAGTACTTC.

This sequence joins TRBV4-2 and TRBJ2-5; D possibly corresponds to TRBD2 (6 bases). V was shortened by 0 bases and J by 5 bases, with 16 bases between the two germline ends. CDR3 length: 16 residues. Germline V gene data show CDR1 as LGHNA and CDR2 as YNFKEQ. The DNA of the CDR3 is TGTGCCAGCAGCCAAGATCCGCGGGGCAGAGAGGAGACCCAGTACTTC. As protein: CASSQDPRGREETQYF.

The rearrangement uses TRBV25-1 and TRBJ2-3, with 11 positions matching TRBD2. The CDR3 loop spans 15 amino acids. V gave up 6 bases and J gave up 1 base; unmatched junction bases: 3. Germline V CDR1 and CDR2: MGHDK, SYGVNS. The CDR3 protein is CASSGSGGGTDTQYF. DNA of the CDR3: TGTGCCAGCAGCGGTAGCGGGGGGGGCACAGATACGCAGTATTTT.

The chain uses TRBV7-9 and TRBJ1-2, with D maybe TRBD1 (6 bases). V dropped 2 bases and J dropped 2 bases, with 9 bases sitting between them. This CDR3 region has 14 residues. CDR1 is SEHNR, CDR2 FQNEAQ, per germline (reference sequence). DNA of the CDR3: TGTGCCAGCAGCTTAACACAGGGCAACTATGGCTACACCTTC. Translating gives CASSLTQGNYGYTF.

This clone occurred once. This rearrangement joins TRBV5-1 to TRBJ2-5; 10 nucleotides line up with TRBD1. The DNA matches TRBJ2-7 better at its end, which makes the J call doubtful. The CDR3 is made up of 14 amino acids. Looked up from germline, CDR1 is SGHRS and CDR2 is YFSETQ. For the CDR3, the DNA is TGCGCCAGCAATCTCGGGACAGGGGACTACGAGCAGTACTTC. Translating gives CASNLGTGDYEQYF.

This clone was observed a few times. The chain is built from TRBV19 and TRBJ2-7; 7 bases agree with TRBD1. The CDR3 runs 14 residues. The V and J ends lost 7 bases and 2 bases, in that order; junction bases with no gene match: 8. Germline-derived CDR1 and CDR2 are LNHDA and SQIVND (reference sequence). The CDR3, as DNA: TGTGCCAGTAACCACCGGGACAGTCCCTACGAGCAGTACTTC. Translated, it gives CASNHRDSPYEQYF.

V is TRBV14 and J is TRBJ2-5; possible D gene TRBD2, 7 bases. The V end lost 4 bases, the J end lost 7 bases, and 13 bases lay between the germline ends. The CDR3 has 13 residues. Germline CDR1 and CDR2: SGHDN and FVKESK. The chain's CDR3 is CASSRGGAGTQYF. DNA of the CDR3: TGTGCCAGCAGCCGAGGGGGGGCCGGGACCCAGTACTTC.

This chain uses TRBV5-1 with TRBJ1-2; a weak D match, TRBD1 (5 bases). Trimming removed 3 bases at V and 6 bases at J, with 15 bases between. CDR1 is SGHRS, CDR2 YFSETQ, per germline. The CDR3 runs 14 residues. The CDR3 region is CASSWTGGGDGYTF. The CDR3 nucleotides read TGCGCCAGCAGCTGGACGGGGGGAGGCGATGGCTACACCTTC. The full variable domain, completed using reference TRBV5-1 and TRBJ1-2, is KAGVTQTPRYLIKTRGQQVTLSCSPISGHRSVSWYQQTPGQGLQFLFEYFSETQRNKGNFPGRFSGRQFSNSRSEMNVSTLELGDSALYLCASSWTGGGDGYTFGSGTRLTVV.

DNA of the CDR3: TGTGCCAGTAGTACCACCACAGGGTATGGCTACACCTTC. Amino acid sequence: CASSTTTGYGYTF. The chain uses TRBV19 and TRBJ1-2; TRBD1 might be the D (6 bases). The ends were cut back, 4 bases at V and 5 bases at J, with 11 bases in the middle. The germline CDR1 and CDR2 sequences are LNHDA and SQIVND (reference sequence). CDR3 size: 13 residues.

The chain links TRBV4-3 to TRBJ2-7; D may be TRBD1 (6 bases). The CDR3 length is 17 residues. Germline V CDR1 and CDR2: LGHNA, YSLEER. Trimming removed 5 bases from V and 0 bases from J, with 20 bases in between. The CDR3 loop is CASSYGITGLGSYEQYF. As DNA, the CDR3 is TGCGCCAGCAGCTATGGAATAACAGGGTTAGGCTCCTACGAGCAGTACTTC.

The V call is TRBV7-2, the J call TRBJ2-3; D may be TRBD1 (6 bases). Trimming removed 5 bases at V and 2 bases at J, with 20 bases between. There are 17 residues in the CDR3. Germline V gene data show CDR1 as SGHTA and CDR2 as FQGNSA. DNA of the CDR3: TGTGCCAGCAGCACCCAGGGGAGACTACCTTCCACAGATACGCAGTATTTT. Translated: CASSTQGRLPSTDTQYF.

The rearrangement uses TRBV9 and TRBJ1-6; possibly TRBD1 for D (6 bases). Trimming shortened V by 3 bases and J by 8 bases, and 12 bases separated the two germline ends. CDR1 SGDLS and CDR2 YYNGEE come from the germline V gene. This CDR3 has 14 amino acids. Written as DNA, the CDR3 is TGTGCCAGCAGCGGGACAGCGGGGTATTCACCCCTCCACTTT. Translation gives CASSGTAGYSPLHF.

The rearrangement uses TRBV6-4 and TRBJ1-1; 7 bases are shared with TRBD1. With V trimmed by 4 bases and J by 8 bases, 4 bases remained unmatched. The germline gives CDR1 MRHNA, CDR2 SNTAGT. The CDR3 spans 12 residues. The CDR3 nucleotides read TGTGCCAGCAGTGCTGGAGGGGGCGAAGCTTTCTTT. Translation: CASSAGGGEAFF.